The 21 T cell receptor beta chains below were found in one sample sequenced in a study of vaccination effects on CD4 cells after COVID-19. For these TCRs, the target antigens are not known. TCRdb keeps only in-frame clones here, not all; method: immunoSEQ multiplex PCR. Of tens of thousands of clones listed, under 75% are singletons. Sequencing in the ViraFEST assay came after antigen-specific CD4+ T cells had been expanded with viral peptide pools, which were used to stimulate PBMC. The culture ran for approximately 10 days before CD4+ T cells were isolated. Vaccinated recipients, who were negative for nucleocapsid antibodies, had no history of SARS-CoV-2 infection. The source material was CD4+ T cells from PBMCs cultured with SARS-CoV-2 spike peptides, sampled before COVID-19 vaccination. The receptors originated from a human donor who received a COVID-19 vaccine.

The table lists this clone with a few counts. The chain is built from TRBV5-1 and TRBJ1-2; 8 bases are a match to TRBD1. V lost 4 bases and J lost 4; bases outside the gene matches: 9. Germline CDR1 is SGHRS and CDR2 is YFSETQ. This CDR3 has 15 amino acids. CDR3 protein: CASSTPGQEIYGYTF. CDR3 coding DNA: TGCGCCAGCAGCACGCCGGGACAGGAGATCTATGGCTACACCTTC.

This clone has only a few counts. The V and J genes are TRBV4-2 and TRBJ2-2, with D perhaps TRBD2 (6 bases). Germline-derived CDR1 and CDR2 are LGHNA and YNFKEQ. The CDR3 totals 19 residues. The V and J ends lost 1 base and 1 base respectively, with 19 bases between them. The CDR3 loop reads CASSQVPGLVSLNTGELFF. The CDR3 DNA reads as TGTGCCAGCAGCCAAGTTCCGGGACTGGTTTCTTTGAACACCGGGGAGCTGTTTTTT.

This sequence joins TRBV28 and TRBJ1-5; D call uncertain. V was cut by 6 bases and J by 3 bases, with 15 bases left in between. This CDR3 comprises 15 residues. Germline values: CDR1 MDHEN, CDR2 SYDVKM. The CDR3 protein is CASSPLRSDNQPQHF. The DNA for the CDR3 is TGTGCCAGCAGCCCGCTAAGGAGCGACAATCAGCCCCAGCATTTT.

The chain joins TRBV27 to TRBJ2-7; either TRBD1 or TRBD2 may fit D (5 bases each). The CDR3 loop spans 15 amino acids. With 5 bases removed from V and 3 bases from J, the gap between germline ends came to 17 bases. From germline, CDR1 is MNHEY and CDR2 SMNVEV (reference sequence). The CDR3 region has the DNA TGTGCCAGCAGTGGGACGGGTCAGGGTTTCTACGAGCAGTACTTC. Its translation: CASSGTGQGFYEQYF.

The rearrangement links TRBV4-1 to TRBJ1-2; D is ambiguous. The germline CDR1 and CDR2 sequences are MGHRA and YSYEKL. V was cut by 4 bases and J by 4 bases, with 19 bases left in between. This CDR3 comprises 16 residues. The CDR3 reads CASSPWAGRTAYGYTF. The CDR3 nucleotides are TGCGCCAGCAGCCCGTGGGCAGGACGGACGGCCTATGGCTACACCTTC.

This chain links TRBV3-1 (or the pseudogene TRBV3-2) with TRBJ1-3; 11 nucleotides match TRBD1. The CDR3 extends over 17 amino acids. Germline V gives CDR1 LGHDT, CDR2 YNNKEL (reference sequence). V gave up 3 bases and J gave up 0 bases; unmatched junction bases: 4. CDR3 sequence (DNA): TGTGCCAGCAGCCAGGACAGGGGGCTGATCTCTGGAAACACCATATATTTT. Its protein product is CASSQDRGLISGNTIYF.

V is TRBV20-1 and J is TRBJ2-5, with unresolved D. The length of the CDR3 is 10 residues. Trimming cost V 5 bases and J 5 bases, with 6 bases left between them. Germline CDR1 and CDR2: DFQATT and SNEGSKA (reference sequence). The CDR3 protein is CSAPWETQYF. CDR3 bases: TGCAGTGCTCCCTGGGAGACCCAGTACTTC.

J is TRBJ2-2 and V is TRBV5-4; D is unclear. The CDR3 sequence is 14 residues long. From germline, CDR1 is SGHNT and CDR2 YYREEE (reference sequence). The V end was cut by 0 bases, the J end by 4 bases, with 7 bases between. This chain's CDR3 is CASSLGAITGELFF. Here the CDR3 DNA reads TGTGCCAGCAGCTTGGGCGCAATCACCGGGGAGCTGTTTTTT.

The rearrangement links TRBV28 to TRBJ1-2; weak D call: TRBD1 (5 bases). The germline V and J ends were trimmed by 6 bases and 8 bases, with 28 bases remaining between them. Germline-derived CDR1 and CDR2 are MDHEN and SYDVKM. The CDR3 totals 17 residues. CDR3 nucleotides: TGTGCCAGCAGCACCATTGGTAGAGGAGGGGTGCTAAGAGGCTACACCTTC. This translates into CASSTIGRGGVLRGYTF.

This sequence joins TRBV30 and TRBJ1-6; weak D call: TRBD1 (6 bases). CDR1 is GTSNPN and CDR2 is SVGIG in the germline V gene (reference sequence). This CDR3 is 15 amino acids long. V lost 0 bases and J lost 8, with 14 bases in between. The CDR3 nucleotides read TGTGCCTGGAGTGTAAGGGGGTTAATCTATTCACCCCTCCACTTT. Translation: CAWSVRGLIYSPLHF.

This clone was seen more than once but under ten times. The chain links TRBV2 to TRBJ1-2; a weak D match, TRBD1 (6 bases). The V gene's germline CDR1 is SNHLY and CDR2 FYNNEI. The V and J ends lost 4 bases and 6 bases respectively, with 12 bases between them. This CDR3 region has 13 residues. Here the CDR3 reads CASSGGRGNGYTF. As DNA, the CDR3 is TGTGCCAGCAGTGGAGGCAGGGGCAATGGCTACACCTTC.

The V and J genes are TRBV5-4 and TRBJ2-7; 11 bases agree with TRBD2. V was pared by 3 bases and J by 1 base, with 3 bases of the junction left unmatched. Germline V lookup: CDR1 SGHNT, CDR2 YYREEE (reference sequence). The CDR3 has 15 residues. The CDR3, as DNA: TGTGCCAGCAGCTATAGACTAGCGGGGTCCTACGAGCAGTACTTC. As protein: CASSYRLAGSYEQYF.

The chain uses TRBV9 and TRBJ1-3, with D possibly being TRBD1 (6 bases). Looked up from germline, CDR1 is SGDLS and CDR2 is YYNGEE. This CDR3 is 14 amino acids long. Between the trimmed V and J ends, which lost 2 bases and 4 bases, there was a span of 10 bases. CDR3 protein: CASSVFGGGNTIYF. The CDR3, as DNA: TGTGCCAGCAGCGTTTTTGGGGGCGGAAACACCATATATTTT.

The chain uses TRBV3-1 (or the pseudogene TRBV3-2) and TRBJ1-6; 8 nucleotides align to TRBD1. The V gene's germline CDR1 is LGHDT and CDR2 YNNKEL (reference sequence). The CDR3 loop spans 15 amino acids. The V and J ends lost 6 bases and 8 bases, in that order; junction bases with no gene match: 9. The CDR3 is CASRETGTGYSPLHF. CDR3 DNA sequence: TGTGCCAGCAGGGAGACCGGGACAGGTTATTCACCCCTCCACTTT.

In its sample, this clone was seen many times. CDR3 amino acids: CASSLGPTNTGELFF. CDR3 DNA: TGCGCCAGCAGCTTGGGACCAACGAACACCGGGGAGCTGTTTTTT. The chain employs TRBV5-1 and TRBJ2-2, with D hard to call. The V end lost 0 bases, the J end lost 0 bases, and 6 bases lay between the germline ends. The CDR3 contains 15 residues. The germline CDR1 and CDR2 sequences are SGHRS and YFSETQ.

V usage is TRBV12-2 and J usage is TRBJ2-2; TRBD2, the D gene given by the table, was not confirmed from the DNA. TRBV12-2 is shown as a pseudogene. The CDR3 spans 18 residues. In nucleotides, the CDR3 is TGTGCAAGTCGCTTAGTCCCGACTAGCGGGAGAGGAGCCGGGGAGCTGTTTTTT. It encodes CASRLVPTSGRGAGELFF.

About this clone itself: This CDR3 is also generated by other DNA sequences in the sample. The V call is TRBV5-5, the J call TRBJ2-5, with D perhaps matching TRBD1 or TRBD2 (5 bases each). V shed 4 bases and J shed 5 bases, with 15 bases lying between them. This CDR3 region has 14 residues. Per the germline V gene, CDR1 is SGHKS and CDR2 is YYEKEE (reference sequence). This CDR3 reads CASSPGTYGETQYF. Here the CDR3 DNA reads TGTGCCAGCAGCCCCGGGACGTATGGGGAGACCCAGTACTTC. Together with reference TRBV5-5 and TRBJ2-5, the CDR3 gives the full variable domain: DAGVTQSPTHLIKTRGQQVTLRCSPISGHKSVSWYQQVLGQGPQFIFQYYEKEERGRGNFPDRFSARQFPNYSSELNVNALLLGDSALYLCASSPGTYGETQYFGPGTRLLVL.

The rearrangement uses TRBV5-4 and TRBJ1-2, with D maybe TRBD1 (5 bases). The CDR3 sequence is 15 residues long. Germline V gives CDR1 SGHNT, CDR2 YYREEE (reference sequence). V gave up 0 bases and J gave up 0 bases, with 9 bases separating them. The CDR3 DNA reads TGTGCCAGCAGCTTGGGGGGGTTGGCTAACTATGGCTACACCTTC. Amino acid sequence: CASSLGGLANYGYTF.

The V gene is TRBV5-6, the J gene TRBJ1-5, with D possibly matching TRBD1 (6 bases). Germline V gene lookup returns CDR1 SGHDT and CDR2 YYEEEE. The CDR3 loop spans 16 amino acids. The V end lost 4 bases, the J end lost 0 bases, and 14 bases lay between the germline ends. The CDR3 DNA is TGTGCCAGCAGCCAAGGGGGACGGGGTAGCAATCAGCCCCAGCATTTT. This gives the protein CASSQGGRGSNQPQHF.

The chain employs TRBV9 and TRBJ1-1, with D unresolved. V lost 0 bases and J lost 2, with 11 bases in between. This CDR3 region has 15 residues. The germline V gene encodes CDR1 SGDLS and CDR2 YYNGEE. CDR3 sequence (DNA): TGTGCCAGCAGCGTAGACCCGGGCGGAAACACTGAAGCTTTCTTT. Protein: CASSVDPGGNTEAFF.

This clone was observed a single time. In DNA, the CDR3 is TGTGCCAGCAGTCTCCTGATTGATGGGGCTGAAGCTTTCTTT. It codes for CASSLLIDGAEAFF. The chain employs TRBV28 and TRBJ1-1; D is undetermined. Germline CDR1 is MDHEN and CDR2 is SYDVKM. The CDR3 totals 14 residues. The V end was cut by 5 bases, the J end by 6 bases, with 16 bases between.